These 27 T cell receptor beta chains share one sample of origin, sequenced in a study of CD8 T cells in Susac syndrome. After extraction with the RNeasy kit, 0.5 to 1 ug of the RNA was reverse transcribed using random hexamers. TCRdb reprocessed the immunoSEQ multiplex PCR reads via MiXCR and lists one record per CDR3 protein. The sample contains some 190,000 distinct CDR3 sequences, about 95% of which appear only once. The sequencing sample was made of CD4+ T cells from PBMCs. The receptors shown here come from a human donor in good health.

The CDR3 region has the DNA TGTGCCTGGAGTTTCAGGCGGGACTCCTACGAGCAGTACTTC. As protein: CAWSFRRDSYEQYF. The genes are TRBV30 and TRBJ2-7; tentative D call: TRBD2 (6 bases). The CDR3 length is 14 residues. Per germline, CDR1 GTSNPN and CDR2 SVGIG (reference sequence). Trimming pared 2 bases from V and 0 bases from J, leaving 11 bases between.

The chain uses TRBV29-1 and TRBJ1-2; D possibly corresponds to TRBD1 (5 bases). The germline CDR1 and CDR2 sequences are SQVTM and ANQGSEA. V was pared by 7 bases and J by 7 bases, with 13 bases between. The CDR3 sequence is 11 residues long. The chain's CDR3 is CSGRGQSGYTF. CDR3 nucleotide sequence: TGCAGCGGTAGAGGACAAAGTGGCTACACCTTC. The full variable domain, completed using reference TRBV29-1 and TRBJ1-2, is SAVISQKPSRDICQRGTSLTIQCQVDSQVTMMFWYRQQPGQSLTLIATANQGSEATYESGFVIDKFPISRPNLTFSTLTVSNMSPEDSSIYLCSGRGQSGYTFGSGTRLTVV.

J is TRBJ1-1 and V is TRBV13; no clear D. V shed 4 bases and J shed 4 bases, with 16 bases lying between them. Germline CDR1 and CDR2: PRHDT and FYEKMQ (reference sequence). The length of the CDR3 is 15 residues. As DNA, the CDR3 is TGTGCCAGCAGCTCGGGCTTTATAGGACGCACTGAAGCTTTCTTT. It specifies CASSSGFIGRTEAFF.

V is TRBV6-5 and J is TRBJ2-2; D gene unclear. The V end lost 2 bases, the J end lost 3 bases, and 7 bases lay between the germline ends. Germline-derived CDR1 and CDR2 are MNHEY and SVGAGI. This CDR3 has 14 residues. The CDR3 bases are TGTGCCAGCAGTTACGTGTGGGACACCGGGGAGCTGTTTTTT. This gives the protein CASSYVWDTGELFF.

The chain uses TRBV24-1 and TRBJ1-5; TRBD1 might be the D (5 bases). This CDR3 has 15 amino acids. The germline CDR1 and CDR2 sequences are KGHDR and SFDVKD. V was clipped by 9 bases and J by 7 bases, with 21 bases between them. This chain's CDR3 is CATGTGTTTKQPQHF. CDR3 coding DNA: TGTGCCACCGGTACCGGGACCACGACTAAACAGCCCCAGCATTTT.

The chain uses TRBV19 and TRBJ2-1, with 7 bases aligning to TRBD2. CDR1 and CDR2 from the germline V gene are LNHDA and SQIVND (reference sequence). V was pared by 5 bases and J by 10 bases, with 17 bases of the junction left unmatched. The CDR3 extends over 16 amino acids. CDR3 amino acids: CASSWGQGLRSYEQFF. CDR3 bases: TGTGCCAGTAGTTGGGGTCAGGGACTACGATCATACGAGCAGTTCTTC.

V usage is TRBV2 and J usage is TRBJ2-2; D is perhaps TRBD1 (6 bases). CDR1 and CDR2 from the germline V gene are SNHLY and FYNNEI. CDR3 length: 14 amino acids. Trimming removed 8 bases from V and 0 bases from J, with 10 bases in between. CDR3 residues: CASLQGTNTGELFF. DNA for the CDR3: TGTGCCAGCCTACAGGGTACGAACACCGGGGAGCTGTTTTTT.

The V call is TRBV7-2, the J call TRBJ2-1; 7 bases map to TRBD2. This CDR3 region has 13 residues. Trimming removed 2 bases from V and 10 bases from J; junction bases left unmatched: 5. Per germline, CDR1 SGHTA and CDR2 FQGNSA. The CDR3, as DNA: TGTGCCAGCAGCTTACCCTCGACTAGCGAGCAGTTCTTC. The encoded protein is CASSLPSTSEQFF.

This chain uses TRBV5-6 with TRBJ2-7; D remains ambiguous. Germline assignment: CDR1 SGHDT and CDR2 YYEEEE. This CDR3 has 14 residues. Trimming pared 2 bases from V and 0 bases from J, leaving 9 bases between. The CDR3 spells CASSFGDLSYEQYF. The CDR3 nucleotides read TGTGCCAGCAGCTTCGGAGACCTCTCCTACGAGCAGTACTTC.

The V call is TRBV24-1, the J call TRBJ2-1; D is unclear. CDR3 length: 14 residues. Germline CDR1 reads KGHDR; CDR2 reads SFDVKD. V shed 1 base and J shed 5 bases, with 8 bases lying between them. The CDR3 nucleotides are TGTGCCACCAGTGATTTAAGCCTGCACAATGAGCAGTTCTTC. As protein: CATSDLSLHNEQFF.

The sample holds one count of this clonotype. This chain links TRBV20-1 with TRBJ2-1, with 8 bases lining up with TRBD2. The trim removed 3 bases at V and 9 bases at J, leaving 13 bases unmatched. Germline CDR1 reads DFQATT; CDR2 reads SNEGSKA (reference sequence). CDR3 length: 15 amino acids. This chain's CDR3 is CSASPDGTSLGEQFF. CDR3 nucleotide sequence: TGCAGTGCTAGCCCAGACGGGACTAGTTTGGGTGAGCAGTTCTTC.

The J gene is TRBJ2-7, the V gene TRBV6-5; 11 nucleotides agree with TRBD1. V lost 6 bases, J lost 6 bases, and 10 bases stayed unmatched. Germline loops: CDR1 MNHEY, CDR2 SVGAGI. The length of the CDR3 is 15 residues. CDR3 coding DNA: TGTGCCAGCAGCACCCGGGACAGGGGGGAATCCGAGCAGTACTTC. This encodes CASSTRDRGESEQYF.

The rearrangement joins TRBV2 to TRBJ2-5, with 8 bases aligning to TRBD2. This CDR3 is 14 amino acids long. Germline V CDR1 and CDR2: SNHLY, FYNNEI. After removal of 8 bases from V and 0 bases from J, the junction contained 5 bases not matched to a gene. The CDR3 here is CASPSGPYQETQYF. The CDR3 coding sequence is TGTGCCAGCCCTAGCGGGCCGTACCAAGAGACCCAGTACTTC.

The gene calls are TRBV24-1 and TRBJ2-7; D perhaps matches TRBD2 (6 bases). Per germline, CDR1 KGHDR and CDR2 SFDVKD. V lost 4 bases and J 5 bases, leaving 8 bases between the germline ends. The CDR3 loop spans 12 amino acids. CDR3 DNA sequence: TGTGCCACCAGTGACACTAGCAACGAGCAGTACTTC. Translating it yields CATSDTSNEQYF.

This chain joins TRBV7-9 and TRBJ2-3; possibly TRBD2 for D (5 bases). V was cut by 5 bases and J by 0 bases, with 9 bases left in between. This CDR3 spans 14 amino acids. Germline V CDR1 and CDR2: SEHNR, FQNEAQ (reference sequence). The CDR3 loop reads CASSRTPSTDTQYF. CDR3 nucleotide sequence: TGTGCCAGCAGCCGGACTCCTAGCACAGATACGCAGTATTTT. Filled out from reference TRBV7-9 and TRBJ2-3, the complete variable domain reads DTGVSQNPRHKITKRGQNVTFRCDPISEHNRLYWYRQTLGQGPEFLTYFQNEAQLEKSRLLSDRFSAERPKGSFSTLEIQRTEQGDSAMYLCASSRTPSTDTQYFGPGTRLTVL.

J is TRBJ2-2 and V is TRBV24-1; D gene unclear. V was clipped by 8 bases and J by 1 base, with 4 bases between them. This CDR3 has 12 amino acids. Germline lookup yields CDR1 KGHDR and CDR2 SFDVKD. This chain's CDR3 is CATNGNTGELFF. CDR3 coding DNA: TGTGCCACCAACGGGAACACCGGGGAGCTGTTTTTT.

The chain has TRBV7-8 and TRBJ2-2; a weak D match, TRBD1 (6 bases). This CDR3 spans 17 amino acids. The V gene lost 10 bases and the J gene lost 3 bases, with 24 bases spanning the gap. The germline V gene encodes CDR1 SGHVS and CDR2 FQNEAQ. CDR3 protein: CATARGVGAMDTGELFF. CDR3 nucleotides: TGTGCCACCGCCAGGGGAGTGGGGGCAATGGACACCGGGGAGCTGTTTTTT.

CDR3 DNA: TGTGCCTGGAGTGTACGGGATAATCAGCCCCAGCATTTT. Its translation is CAWSVRDNQPQHF. This chain connects TRBV30 to TRBJ1-5, with D unresolved. V lost 0 bases and J lost 4, with 7 bases in between. The CDR3 contains 13 residues. Germline CDR1 GTSNPN, CDR2 SVGIG (reference sequence).

The chain is built from TRBV30 and TRBJ2-3, with 8 bases lining up with TRBD2. The length of the CDR3 is 14 residues. V dropped 2 bases and J dropped 6; count of bases not matched to a gene: 7. In germline, CDR1 is GTSNPN, CDR2 SVGIG (reference sequence). CDR3 amino acids: CAWSYGRVTDTQYF. CDR3 coding DNA: TGTGCCTGGAGTTACGGGAGGGTTACCGATACGCAGTATTTT.

The CDR3 loop reads CSASTANYGYTF. The CDR3 DNA sequence: TGCAGCGCCTCGACAGCTAACTATGGCTACACCTTC. The chain links TRBV29-1 to TRBJ1-2; TRBD1 is a possible D gene (5 bases). V gave up 7 bases and J gave up 0 bases, with 9 bases separating them. The CDR3 is 12 amino acids. Germline CDR1 and CDR2: SQVTM and ANQGSEA.

This chain joins TRBV12-3 or TRBV12-4 and TRBJ2-3, with 7 nucleotides matching TRBD2. The V and J ends lost 5 bases and 4 bases, in that order; junction bases with no gene match: 24. The CDR3 length is 20 residues. CDR3 sequence: CASSPTLASGTRELPDTQYF. For the CDR3, the DNA is TGTGCCAGCAGTCCAACACTAGCGAGCGGGACCAGGGAGTTACCAGATACGCAGTATTTT.

This chain uses TRBV29-1 with TRBJ2-7; D uncertain. The germline V gene has CDR1 SQVTM and CDR2 ANQGSEA. CDR3 length equals 12 residues. Trimming removed 1 base at V and 2 bases at J, with 6 bases between. Here the CDR3 DNA reads TGCAGCGTTGAAGCGGATACCTACGAGCAGTACTTC. Encoded protein: CSVEADTYEQYF.

The rearrangement joins TRBV7-2 to TRBJ2-5, with 9 nucleotides matching TRBD2. Germline V gene lookup returns CDR1 SGHTA and CDR2 FQGNSA. This CDR3 is 16 amino acids long. With 6 bases clipped from V and 5 bases from J, the junction kept 13 bases outside the gene matches. CDR3 sequence reads: CASSQRGGRAGETQYF. The CDR3 nucleotides read TGTGCCAGCAGTCAACGAGGCGGGAGGGCCGGGGAGACCCAGTACTTC.

This chain joins TRBV27 and TRBJ1-5, with D unclear. The CDR3 runs to 12 residues. CDR1 MNHEY and CDR2 SMNVEV come from the germline V gene (reference sequence). Trimming removed 6 bases at V and 3 bases at J, with 6 bases between. CDR3 DNA sequence: TGTGCCAGCAGCCGATTCAATCAGCCCCAGCATTTT. This gives the protein CASSRFNQPQHF.

This clonotype was observed a single time. The V call is TRBV3-1, the J call TRBJ2-3, with 9 bases aligning to TRBD1. This CDR3 has 16 residues. Germline loops: CDR1 LGHDT, CDR2 YNNKEL (reference sequence). With 6 bases clipped from V and 2 bases from J, the junction kept 9 bases outside the gene matches. CDR3 sequence: CASSGDRERITDTQYF. CDR3 DNA sequence: TGTGCCAGCAGTGGGGACAGGGAGCGCATCACAGATACGCAGTATTTT.

This chain joins TRBV27 and TRBJ1-5; D remains ambiguous. From germline, CDR1 is MNHEY and CDR2 SMNVEV (reference sequence). Trimming left V 3 bases short and J 8 bases short, with 11 bases between. The CDR3 length is 13 residues. In DNA, the CDR3 is TGTGCCAGCAGTTTTAGTAGAACCGAGCCCCAGCATTTT. This gives the protein CASSFSRTEPQHF.

The V gene is TRBV30, the J gene TRBJ1-5; perhaps TRBD1 as D (5 bases). CDR3 length: 17 amino acids. V dropped 0 bases and J dropped 6 bases, with 21 bases sitting between them. The V gene's germline CDR1 is GTSNPN and CDR2 SVGIG (reference sequence). The DNA for the CDR3 is TGTGCCTGGAGTGTTGGCGGGTGGGGCCGACTTGGTCAGCCCCAGCATTTT. Translating gives CAWSVGGWGRLGQPQHF. Variable domain in full (rest from reference TRBV30 and TRBJ1-5): SQTIHQWPATLVQPVGSPLSLECTVEGTSNPNLYWYRQAAGRGLQLLFYSVGIGQISSEVPQNLSASRPQDRQFILSSKKLLLSDSGFYLCAWSVGGWGRLGQPQHFGDGTRLSIL.